The 9 T cell receptor beta chains presented below share a single source sample, sequenced in a study of tumor-infiltrating lymphocytes in primary liver carcinoma. With a constant-region primer, TCR beta cDNA was made from 450 to 650 ng of total RNA. Three-round nested multiplex PCR performed with slightly modified ARM-PCR produced the TCR beta libraries. Two initial PCR rounds of roughly 10 cycles each paired TRBV1-TRBV30 forward primers with a C-beta reverse primer. TCRdb called the multiplex PCR reads again in MiXCR, with one record for every CDR3 protein. The top ten clones hold 18% of a sample with under 200,000 distinct CDR3 sequences, around four fifths of them seen once. Co-extraction of RNA and DNA was performed on about 20-32 mg of unsorted bulk tissue. Sequencing input: tumor tissue from primary liver carcinoma. The source is a man in his forties with primary liver carcinoma and hepatitis B virus infection.

There are a few counts of this clonotype. Just one base apart from a much larger clone, this may be a read error. This chain joins TRBV14 and TRBJ2-1, with a weak D call TRBD2 (6 bases). Germline loops: CDR1 SGHDN, CDR2 FVKESK. The CDR3 spans 14 residues. CDR3 coding DNA: TGTGCCAGCAGCCAAGGTGGCGGGGTTGGGGAGCACTTCTTC. Protein: CASSQGGGVGEHFF.

About this clonotype: The junction and the germline gene differ at one end; a read error may be behind it. This chain joins TRBV4-2 and TRBJ1-1; 10 bases map to TRBD1. Germline CDR1 reads LGHNA; CDR2 reads YNFKEQ. The CDR3 runs to 15 residues. The CDR3 DNA sequence: TGTGCCAGCAGTCAAGAGGTGACAGGGGGCACTGAAACTTTCTTT. Translated, it gives CASSQEVTGGTETFF.

With regard to this clonotype: At one boundary the junction diverges from the germline segment, which might be a read error. The V gene is TRBV10-2, the J gene TRBJ2-3; TRBD2 might be the D (6 bases). In germline, CDR1 is WSHSY, CDR2 SAAADI. This CDR3 region has 12 residues. The CDR3 loop is CAHSHTSRRTYF. DNA for the CDR3: TGTGCCCACAGCCACACTAGCCGGAGAACGTATTTT.

About this clonotype itself: One junction end disagrees with the germline gene, perhaps due to a read error. The CDR3 DNA sequence: TGCGCCAGCTGCCCGCGACAGGGTCGGAACACTGAAGCTTCCTTT. Residues: CASCPRQGRNTEASF. This chain links TRBV11-1 with TRBJ1-1; 7 nucleotides line up with TRBD1. CDR1 and CDR2 from the germline V gene are SGHAT and FQDESV (reference sequence). The CDR3 totals 15 residues. Together with reference TRBV11-1 and TRBJ1-1, the CDR3 gives the full variable domain: EAEVAQSPRYKITEKSQAVAFWCDPISGHATLYWYRQILGQGPELLVQFQDESVVDDSQLPKDRFSAERLKGVDSTLKIQPAELGDSAMYLCASCPRQGRNTEASFGQGTRLTVV.

Details on this clonotype: Since the CDR3 does not end with the conserved phenylalanine or tryptophan, this likely comes from a read error. The limits of the CDR3 on the DNA are not certain, so only TCRdb's listed CDR3 is given. This rearrangement joins TRBV6-1 to TRBJ2-7; the listed D gene, TRBD2, was not tested against the DNA. Germline lookup yields CDR1 MNHNS and CDR2 SASEGT. Ends included, the CDR3 has 15 residues. The CDR3: CTSSVSTSGSYEQYL.

This clonotype was recorded only once. The CDR3 does not close with the conserved phenylalanine or tryptophan, likely indicating a read error. V is TRBV7-2 and J is TRBJ2-1; D ambiguous. The assigned J gene may be wrong: the sequence end matches TRBJ2-7 better. CDR1 is SGHTA and CDR2 is FQGNSA in the germline V gene. The CDR3 runs to 15 residues. Here the CDR3 DNA reads TGTGCCAGCAGCTTAGCAAGGAACGGGCGCAATGAGCAGTACCTC. This sequence encodes CASSLARNGRNEQYL.

Details on this clonotype: An end of the junction does not agree with germline; a read error may underlie this. V gene TRBV29-1 combines with J gene TRBJ2-2; either TRBD1 or TRBD2 may supply D (5 bases each). Germline-derived CDR1 and CDR2 are SQVTM and ANQGSEA. This CDR3 contains 12 residues. The CDR3 is CSVMSNTGDLFF. The CDR3 DNA is TGTAGCGTTATGAGTAACACCGGGGACCTGTTTTTT.

A note on this clonotype: One junction end disagrees with the germline gene, perhaps due to a read error. CDR3 region: CAISLFGTAGYSNQPQHF. The CDR3 nucleotides are TGTGCCATCAGCTTGTTCGGGACGGCCGGCTATAGCAATCAGCCCCAGCATTTC. The rearrangement uses TRBV5-8 and TRBJ1-5, with a possible D match to TRBD1 (5 bases). The germline V gene has CDR1 SGHTS and CDR2 YDEGEE. The CDR3 is 18 amino acids. The whole variable domain, filled in from reference TRBV5-8 and TRBJ1-5, reads EAGVTQSPTHLIKTRGQQATLRCSPISGHTSVYWYQQALGLGLQFLLWYDEGEERNRGNFPPRFSGRQFPNYSSELNVNALELEDSALYLCAISLFGTAGYSNQPQHFGDGTRLSIL.

As for this clonotype: Sequence at one end of the junction differs from germline and may be a read error. The rearrangement uses TRBV7-9 and TRBJ2-7; 9 bases match TRBD2. The CDR3 is 17 amino acids. Per the germline V gene, CDR1 is SEHNR and CDR2 is FQNEAQ (reference sequence). The CDR3 sequence: CVSSPRWESSGIDEHYF. CDR3 in DNA: TGTGTCAGCAGCCCGCGGTGGGAATCTAGCGGGATCGACGAGCATTACTTC.